This paragraph covers one T cell receptor beta chain sequence. What this receptor recognizes is not known. Within one base of it there is no much larger clone, and no base qualities were kept. These data belong to a study of cytomegalovirus exposure and HLA in healthy donors (dated by TCRdb to between 2016 and 2019). With respect to the entire study: In an earlier analysis of under 750 of the donors, about 260 Gb of sequence data and 95 million to 130 million unique TCR beta sequences from about 190 million T cells were reported. Approximately 300 gigabases of sequencing data and approximately 91 million unique TCR sequences made up an early release that covered several hundred HLA-typed donors. Of the roughly 400 genotyped donors, approximately 80% were placed in the genetic ancestry cluster associated with self-reported Caucasian donors. The study aimed to test whether cataloging public T cell receptors could reveal signatures of past pathogen exposure. The T cell repertoires of about 700 subjects were profiled by immunosequencing and related to cytomegalovirus serostatus. Besides the first cohort of 500 to 700 subjects, a separate validation cohort made up of 120 different subjects was used. The study combined high-throughput TCR immunosequencing, statistical association of individual TCRs with disease status, and machine learning to predict cytomegalovirus infection status. A later analysis re-examined previously published TCR beta repertoires from just over 650 donors and added high-resolution HLA genotyping to investigate patterns of TCR occurrence. The later analysis used no new phenotypic data to find candidate immune exposures, relying instead on TCR beta sequences and their occurrence across donors. To decide whether each TCR beta V gene segment behaved as functional or pseudogenic, an earlier analysis of over 500 of the donors relied on high-throughput TCR beta sequencing. Donor age, sex, ethnicity and CMV serostatus were collected together with the repertoire data. A later genetic analysis took genome-wide SNP genotypes for about three fifths of the 666 donors and used that subset as a discovery cohort. All discovery cohort repertoires had been generated using a single sequencing platform. HLA typing covered class I and class II loci at four-digit resolution. The number of typed donors differed by locus: roughly 629-640 for A, B, C, DRB1 and DQB1; some 500 for DQA1; roughly 600 for DPA1; and about 470 for DPB1. Four to six DR-DQ haplotypes were handled as single units for association and clustering because linkage in the cohort was strong. On average, roughly 250,000 unique TCR beta nucleotide sequences were sequenced per donor among 350 to 400 genotyped donors of the cohort, with 15% to 20% of those sequences being non-productive. The investigation overall reported the following: A later analysis found that HLA-associated TCR beta chains were more clonally expanded and had lower generation probabilities than equally common non-associated chains. The authors suggested that the approach could potentially be extended to other disease states and immunological phenotypes. Over 15 rarely observed V segments, including chromosome 9 orphons, were excluded from the earlier analysis of approximately 600 of the donors because counts were too low. Linkage disequilibrium might explain the correlated functional status among segregating V segments, but an unknown experimental factor could not be ruled out. The classifier was reported to diagnose cytomegalovirus status with high specificity and sensitivity in both the original cohort and the validation cohort. Most TCR sequences were observed very rarely across donors, whereas some public TCRs were present in many individuals. A cluster of highly shared sequence variants was judged likely to represent a technical artifact of the sequencing pipeline. In the study, 150 to 200 TCR beta chains were listed as associated with cytomegalovirus. In a later analysis, TCR association rates were found to vary across HLA loci, with the most associated TCRs seen for DRB1 alleles and the fewest for HLA-C alleles. V-gene and J-gene trimming of TCR beta chains was associated with a missense DCLRE1C variant in a later genetic analysis, and the association was replicated in an independent cohort. In an earlier analysis of several hundred of the donors, most TCR beta V segments were observed in productive rearrangements about 87% or about 30% of the time, broadly matching IMGT annotations. The 87-base-pair reads could not distinguish some IMGT-functional V segments, including TRBV6-2 and TRBV6-3, so those segments were excluded. Only TCR beta chains were sequenced in this cohort, and the absence of alpha or paired-chain data limited detectable features. According to a later genetic analysis, donors in an Asian-associated ancestry cluster had fewer N-insertions in productive TCRs than the approximately 710-donor mean. A later analysis reported that several top co-occurrence clusters appeared linked to parvovirus B19, influenza, CMV and Epstein-Barr virus. A few of the identified cytomegalovirus-associated TCR beta chains were confirmed in vitro to be specific for cytomegalovirus antigens. Immune exposure information for the cohort was limited to CMV serostatus. A later analysis found that most CMV-associated TCR beta chains appeared HLA-restricted, with HLA associations seemingly driven largely by CMV exposure. A later analysis associated 15,000 to 20,000 TCR beta sequences with specific HLA alleles at a false discovery rate of 0.05. A further reported finding was that TCR beta sequences accurately predicted the HLA-A and HLA-B alleles for most subjects in the first cohort. Strong co-occurrence of HLA alleles, especially DR and DQ, made assigning TCR associations to individual alleles difficult. HLA typing was unavailable for some donors at each locus, so association tests used only the typed subset. Presence/absence analyses assumed roughly uniform sequencing depth across donors, an assumption that may not hold.

Libraries were made using the immunoSEQ multiplex PCR assay. For the multiplex PCR, a mixture combining 60 forward primers for TCR Vbeta segments and 13 reverse primers for TCR Jbeta segments was used. Amplification of the CDR3 region of rearranged TCR beta genes was performed with a multiplex PCR assay on genomic DNA. Amplified TCR beta libraries were sequenced as 87-base-pair reads on the Illumina HiSeq System. As for the authors' bioinformatics: A later analysis counted tens of millions of unique TCR beta chains across the 550 to 800 repertoires, and roughly 11 million of these chains were shared by at least two donors. Raw reads were error-corrected and collapsed into unique sequences by a nearest-neighbor algorithm in which closely related sequences were merged to remove PCR and sequencing errors. Alignment of CDR3 sequences to IMGT reference sequences was used to assign V, D and J gene segments. For a sequence to be retained, a match of at least six nucleotides to both a V gene segment and a J gene segment was required. Rearrangements were called productive when the CDR3 lacked stop codons and stayed in frame with V and J; all others were non-productive. CDR3 was defined by IMGT convention, running from the second conserved V-encoded cysteine to the conserved J-encoded phenylalanine. In an earlier analysis of around 640 of the donors, sequences lacking an unambiguous match to a single V gene segment were excluded. In an earlier analysis of approximately 560 of the donors, a V segment was called functional when productive rearrangements were above 56.7%, and segregating when the standard deviation between donors exceeded 5%. A statistical classification framework was developed to diagnose cytomegalovirus status using the catalog of TCR beta chain sequences. A later analysis assigned V and J genes by comparing TCR nucleotide sequences with IMGT/GENE-DB human TR gene sequences. The TCRdist pipeline was used in a later analysis to assign CDR3 sequences and most-parsimonious VDJ recombination scenarios. A later analysis defined each TCR beta chain by its CDR3 amino acid sequence plus V-gene family, and excluded reads lacking a unique V-gene family. To address suspected cross-contamination and a sequencing artifact, a later analysis removed several hundred highly shared, low-generation-probability nucleotide sequences. In a later analysis, a clonal expansion index for each public chain was calculated from normalized within-repertoire ranks of inferred template counts. Generation probabilities in a later analysis came from a VDJ recombination model fitted to out-of-frame rearrangements, and those results were checked against IGoR. In a later analysis, hypergeometric tests were used to score TCR-TCR, TCR-HLA and TCR-CMV co-occurrence, with a repertoire-size bias correction applied to TCR pairs. In a later analysis, false discovery rates were estimated by permuting HLA or CMV assignments 20 times. A later analysis grouped co-occurring TCRs with DBSCAN, adding TCRdist sequence similarity when clustering within HLA-allele-positive subsets. Co-occurrence clustering excluded repertoires with fewer than 30,000 or more than 120,000 public chains, plus five with anomalous nucleotide sharing. TCRdb took over this immuneACCESS table, retaining in-frame rearrangements with V and J assigned. Such tables are incomplete; in checked studies, under half of the missing clones stem from an unresolved V gene, and the remainder is unexplained. V, J and clone size were drawn from that table, and D and trimming were deduced from the DNA. This sample is represented by roughly 190,000 clones; over 70% of them were singletons. Jointly, the top ten make up 3.5% to 4% of the sample.

CDR1 and CDR2 are read off the germline V gene (reference sequence) as MNHEY and SMNVEV. The germline ends are 8 bases apart after V is trimmed by 3 bases and J by 2 bases. The CDR3 starts with the cysteine, ends with the phenylalanine, and has 15 residues. CDR3 DNA only is kept here, 45 bases in frame from base 1. The cohort comprised hundreds of healthy bone marrow donors. All cohort members were sampled while nominally healthy, although unrecorded immune exposures were likely present. The donor tested CMV seronegative, placing the donor among the 350 or so seronegative members of the cohort. Every donor gave a peripheral blood sample, and the peripheral blood mononuclear cells from that sample were used for TCR beta sequencing. The Qiagen DNeasy Blood Extraction Kit was used to extract genomic DNA from the blood cell samples.

The sample comprised PBMCs. This TCR came from a man aged 45-65 years in good health and CMV-seronegative. The rearrangement joined TRBV27 to TRBJ2-6, and perhaps TRBD2 as D gene, on 5 matching bases. Here is the DNA: TGTGCCAGCAGTTTCGGGATGGCTGGGGCCAACGTCCTGACTTTC. It codes for CASSFGMAGANVLTF.